This T cell receptor beta chain was documented in a study of Ad26.COV2.S vaccination and SARS-CoV-2 variants. V lost 0 bases and J lost 0, with 12 bases in between. Germline values: CDR1 MGHRA, CDR2 YSYEKL. CDR3 length equals 16 residues. The treatment: roughly 18 received Ad26.COV2.S at low or high dose, single or two shots; about 5 received placebo; per-sample allocation not given. All samples were drawn on day 63, counting from the first vaccine or placebo injection. The table came from immunoSEQ multiplex PCR; TCRdb's copy has only in-frame clones and leaves some out. This table holds hundreds of thousands of clones, around nine tenths found once.

The sequenced sample was peripheral blood, obtained in a trial of Ad26.COV2.S vaccine versus placebo. This sequence was found in a person aged 18 to 59 who received the Ad26.COV2.S COVID-19 vaccine or a placebo. This chain uses TRBV4-1 with TRBJ2-7; D possibly uses TRBD1 or TRBD2 (5 bases each). As DNA, the CDR3 is TGCGCCAGCAGCCAAGATTGGGGGAGTGGCTCCTACGAGCAGTACTTC. Encoded protein: CASSQDWGSGSYEQYF.